The TCR beta chain under discussion was sequenced for a study of lymphopenia after photon versus proton radiotherapy. This CDR3 contains 15 residues. Germline trimming cut 6 bases from V and 2 bases from J; bases unmatched to any gene: 9. The V gene's germline CDR1 is MNHEY and CDR2 SVGAGI. This clone has a single count. Its antigen is unidentified. Other DNA sequences in the sample encode the same CDR3. Generated by immunoSEQ multiplex PCR, the TCRdb table keeps only in-frame clones and is missing some. Among about 37,000 clones listed, around 85% were seen once. Study findings and constraints: Authors raise, but do not show, better survival with proton therapy. After lymphocyte nadir, photon-treated repertoires showed oligoclonal expansion, especially CD8+ Temra. A bigger post-nadir fall in TCR diversity correlated inversely with survival time in deceased patients. Under photons, naive T cells and diversity fell while effector/memory populations rose.

The sequencing here drew on peripheral blood, taken from a patient treated with photon-based radiotherapy. This receptor was taken from a man in his forties or fifties with gastric cancer. The rearrangement joins TRBV6-5 to TRBJ1-2, with 7 bases lining up with TRBD1. CDR3 residues: CASSRTLDRNYGYTF. In DNA, the CDR3 is TGTGCCAGCAGCCGAACCTTGGACAGGAACTATGGCTACACCTTC.